A single sample gave rise to the 9 T cell receptor beta chains below, sequenced in a study of cytomegalovirus exposure and HLA in healthy donors. A multiplex PCR was run with 60 Vbeta primers and 13 Jbeta primers. TCRdb's copy holds only in-frame clones and misses some; the assay was immunoSEQ multiplex PCR. In total, the table holds 45,000 to 60,000 clones. Sequencing was done on a sample of PBMCs. All receptors come from a woman between 40 and 55 years old in good health and CMV-seronegative.

In DNA form, the CDR3 reads TGTGCCAGCAGTTCCGCGGGAATCTCCTACGAGCAGTACTTC. The encoded protein is CASSSAGISYEQYF. The chain couples TRBV28 to TRBJ2-7, with a possible D match to TRBD2 (6 bases). Germline V gene lookup returns CDR1 MDHEN and CDR2 SYDVKM. This CDR3 has 14 residues. The V end lost 4 bases, the J end lost 0 bases, and 10 bases lay between the germline ends.

In regard to this clone: Other DNA sequences in the same sample also yield this CDR3. This chain joins TRBV4-3 and TRBJ1-5; no clear D gene. The germline V gene has CDR1 LGHNA and CDR2 YSLEER. This CDR3 is 16 amino acids long. V lost 0 bases, J lost 0 bases, and 9 bases lay in between. The DNA for the CDR3 is TGCGCCAGCAGCCAAGATTTGCGGGTTAGCAATCAGCCCCAGCATTTT. It encodes CASSQDLRVSNQPQHF.

Turning to this clone: Other DNA sequences in the same sample also yield this CDR3. The rearrangement links TRBV6-5 to TRBJ2-7; 12 bases map to TRBD1. The CDR3 has 15 residues. Unmatched junction bases numbered 7, after V lost 6 bases and J lost 4 bases. The germline V gene encodes CDR1 MNHEY and CDR2 SVGAGI. The CDR3 loop is CASRPGTGGRYEQYF. The CDR3 DNA reads as TGTGCCAGCAGGCCGGGGACAGGGGGCCGGTACGAGCAGTACTTC.

The chain links TRBV6-4 to TRBJ1-6; possibly TRBD1 for D (5 bases). V was cut by 0 bases and J by 6 bases, with 9 bases left in between. The CDR3 spans 15 residues. CDR1 and CDR2 (germline): MRHNA, SNTAGT. The CDR3, as DNA: TGTGCCAGCAGTGACTCCTGGCAGGGTAATTCACCCCTCCACTTT. Amino acid sequence: CASSDSWQGNSPLHF.

The rearrangement links TRBV19 to TRBJ2-2; 12 nucleotides align to TRBD1. The J segment lost 6 bases and the V segment lost 10 bases, leaving 9 bases of the junction unmatched. Germline V lookup: CDR1 LNHDA, CDR2 SQIVND (reference sequence). This CDR3 spans 15 amino acids. DNA for the CDR3: TGTGCCACTAAAGGGACAGGGGGCCTGGCCGGGGAGCTGTTTTTT. This encodes CATKGTGGLAGELFF.

V is TRBV15 and J is TRBJ2-5, with 9 bases fitting TRBD2. The CDR3 sequence is 14 residues long. The germline CDR1 and CDR2 sequences are LNHNV and YYDKDF (reference sequence). V gave up 4 bases and J gave up 3 bases; unmatched junction bases: 3. CDR3 amino acids: CATSIGLAKETQYF. In nucleotides, the CDR3 is TGTGCCACCAGCATCGGACTAGCGAAAGAGACCCAGTACTTC.

The chain combines TRBV10-3 with TRBJ2-7; 8 nucleotides align to TRBD1. Per the germline V gene, CDR1 is ENHRY and CDR2 is SYGVKD. This CDR3 comprises 15 residues. The V gene end was trimmed by 3 bases and the J gene end by 4 bases; junction bases not matched to a gene: 8. The chain's CDR3 is CAISDLSGGKYEQYF. The CDR3 DNA follows: TGTGCCATCAGTGACCTCTCAGGGGGCAAATACGAGCAGTACTTC.

This chain joins TRBV7-8 and TRBJ2-7; unclear D gene. Trimming removed 5 bases from V and 6 bases from J, with 26 bases in between. The CDR3 contains 17 residues. In germline, CDR1 is SGHVS, CDR2 FQNEAQ. CDR3 coding DNA: TGTGCCAGCAGCCCCGGGTTGGCCTTCGATTGGTCGACCGAGCAGTACTTC. It yields the protein CASSPGLAFDWSTEQYF.

The chain uses TRBV7-2 and TRBJ2-7; TRBD1 agrees at 7 bases. CDR3 length: 15 residues. Germline V gives CDR1 SGHTA, CDR2 FQGNSA. With V trimmed by 5 bases and J by 0 bases, 7 bases remained unmatched. CDR3 DNA: TGTGCCAGCAGCGTCAGCCGGGACAGCTCCTACGAGCAGTACTTC. Translating it yields CASSVSRDSSYEQYF.